These T cell receptor beta chains were read from a single sample in a study of T cells in Graves' hyperthyroidism and ophthalmopathy. TCRdb re-called the multiplex PCR reads through MiXCR, storing one row per CDR3 protein. The sample carries about 570,000 distinct CDR3 sequences, 12% to 15% recorded once. The specimen sequenced was blood. All receptors derive from a middle-aged woman with Graves' hyperthyroidism. The CDR3 runs from the conserved cysteine through the conserved F or W. Fields, in order: J gene, V gene, CDR3 protein.

J gene: TRBJ2-1; V gene: TRBV2; CDR3 protein: CASRRELGTIGQFF
J gene: TRBJ2-7; V gene: TRBV2; CDR3 protein: CASMSLQYEQYF
J gene: TRBJ2-7; V gene: TRBV7-2; CDR3 protein: CASSSGLAVSYERYF
J gene: TRBJ2-7; V gene: TRBV28; CDR3 protein: CASSYRDRTYEQYF
J gene: TRBJ2-1; V gene: TRBV5-1; CDR3 protein: CASSLVGDDEQFF
J gene: TRBJ2-5; V gene: TRBV9; CDR3 protein: CASSVGTTRWAQYF
J gene: TRBJ2-3; V gene: TRBV27; CDR3 protein: CASSPGTVGNTDTQYF
J gene: TRBJ2-2; V gene: TRBV7-9; CDR3 protein: CASSVGQGLTGELFF
J gene: TRBJ2-1; V gene: TRBV10-3; CDR3 protein: CAISETGVYNEQFF
J gene: TRBJ1-1; V gene: TRBV19; CDR3 protein: CASSLWGAHPNTEAFF
J gene: TRBJ2-2; V gene: TRBV28; CDR3 protein: CASSLLSGAVTGELFF
J gene: TRBJ1-5; V gene: TRBV20-1; CDR3 protein: CSASGQGNQPQHF
J gene: TRBJ1-2; V gene: TRBV7-9; CDR3 protein: CASSLSGAPFYGYTF
J gene: TRBJ1-5; V gene: TRBV27; CDR3 protein: CASSSRESNQPQHF
J gene: TRBJ2-7; V gene: TRBV6-1; CDR3 protein: CASKNPSFNEQYF
J gene: TRBJ1-2; V gene: TRBV28; CDR3 protein: CASSSSQTVFYGYTF
J gene: TRBJ1-5; V gene: TRBV5-8; CDR3 protein: CASSLVKVNQPQHF
J gene: TRBJ1-2; V gene: TRBV24-1; CDR3 protein: CATSDPGTGIYTF
J gene: TRBJ2-6; V gene: TRBV20-1; CDR3 protein: CSASPVSGANVLTF
J gene: TRBJ1-5; V gene: TRBV29-1; CDR3 protein: CSVARDLQQPQHF
J gene: TRBJ2-5; V gene: TRBV30; CDR3 protein: CAWNRGETQYF
J gene: TRBJ2-1; V gene: TRBV11-2; CDR3 protein: CASSLLAGAAGEQFF
J gene: TRBJ1-2; V gene: TRBV29-1; CDR3 protein: CSVVWADGGYTF
J gene: TRBJ2-1; V gene: TRBV30; CDR3 protein: CACSAPQTYLGFNEQFF
J gene: TRBJ1-5; V gene: TRBV3-1; CDR3 protein: CASSQEDSPRLNQPQHF
J gene: TRBJ2-3; V gene: TRBV10-1; CDR3 protein: CASSESASGRTDTQYF
J gene: TRBJ1-5; V gene: TRBV5-6; CDR3 protein: CASSTGQGLNQPQHF
J gene: TRBJ2-7; V gene: TRBV6-5; CDR3 protein: CASSYPETGSYEQYF